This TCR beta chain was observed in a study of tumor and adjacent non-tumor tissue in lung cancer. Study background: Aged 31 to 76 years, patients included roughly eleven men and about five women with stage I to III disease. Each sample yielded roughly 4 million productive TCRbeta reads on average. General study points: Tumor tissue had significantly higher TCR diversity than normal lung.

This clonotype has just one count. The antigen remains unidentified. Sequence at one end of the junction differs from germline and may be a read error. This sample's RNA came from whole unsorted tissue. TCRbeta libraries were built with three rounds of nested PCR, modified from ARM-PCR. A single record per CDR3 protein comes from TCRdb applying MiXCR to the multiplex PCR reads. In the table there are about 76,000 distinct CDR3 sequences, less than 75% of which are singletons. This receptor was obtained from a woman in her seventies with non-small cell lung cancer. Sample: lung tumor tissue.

The CDR3 coding sequence is TGCGCCAGCAGCACACGGACAGAGAACAGTGAAGCTATCTTT. It specifies CASSTRTENSEAIF. The J gene is TRBJ1-1, the V gene TRBV4-1, with TRBD1 as a possible D gene (6 bases). The CDR3 consists of 14 residues. In germline, CDR1 is MGHRA, CDR2 YSYEKL.